Following are 27 T cell receptor beta chains from one sample sequenced in a study of T cell repertoires in cytomegalovirus infection. TCRdb reprocessed the reads with MiXCR, giving one entry per CDR3 protein. This sample has hundreds of thousands of distinct CDR3 sequences, with roughly a sixth found just once. The sequenced sample was PBMCs. The receptors were sampled from a human donor in good health (CMV status not recorded). Some clones in this sample may be carry-over from other donors' samples.

The V call is TRBV4-3, the J call TRBJ1-4; weak D call: TRBD1 (5 bases). The CDR3 covers 18 residues. Looked up from germline, CDR1 is LGHNA and CDR2 is YSLEER. V was pared by 4 bases and J by 0 bases, with 18 bases between. The CDR3 nucleotides read TGCGCCAGCAGCCGAAGCCCCCCGGGGACGACAACTAATGAAAAACTGTTTTTT. Translating gives CASSRSPPGTTTNEKLFF.

This chain links TRBV20-1 with TRBJ2-1; TRBD1 agrees at 7 bases. CDR3 length: 16 residues. Trimming took 6 bases from V and 3 from J; bases not matched to a gene: 14. In germline, CDR1 is DFQATT, CDR2 SNEGSKA (reference sequence). The DNA for the CDR3 is TGCAGTGCCTCCGTCTGGTGGCAGGGGGTCTACAATGAGCAGTTCTTC. Translated: CSASVWWQGVYNEQFF.

This clonotype was detected a few times. The rearrangement joins TRBV19 to TRBJ1-2; unclear D gene. The V end was cut by 6 bases, the J end by 4 bases, with 6 bases between. Germline V gives CDR1 LNHDA, CDR2 SQIVND (reference sequence). This CDR3 has 11 residues. CDR3 DNA sequence: TGTGCCAGTAGCACCGTCTATGGCTACACCTTC. As protein: CASSTVYGYTF.

The rearrangement links TRBV20-1 to TRBJ2-5; unclear D gene. Germline V gives CDR1 DFQATT, CDR2 SNEGSKA (reference sequence). The ends were cut back, 0 bases at V and 2 bases at J, with 10 bases in the middle. This CDR3 contains 14 residues. In nucleotides, the CDR3 is TGCAGTGCTAGAGATTGGGCGGCTCAAGAGACCCAGTACTTC. Amino acids: CSARDWAAQETQYF.

This clonotype occurred a few times. The J gene is TRBJ1-2, the V gene TRBV19; perhaps TRBD1 as D (6 bases). The CDR3 contains 13 residues. Germline V gene lookup returns CDR1 LNHDA and CDR2 SQIVND (reference sequence). The V and J ends lost 5 bases and 5 bases respectively, with 12 bases between them. The CDR3 nucleotides read TGTGCCAGTAGTCTGGGGGCTGTATATGGCTACACCTTC. It yields the protein CASSLGAVYGYTF. The full variable domain, completed using reference TRBV19 and TRBJ1-2, is DGGITQSPKYLFRKEGQNVTLSCEQNLNHDAMYWYRQDPGQGLRLIYYSQIVNDFQKGDIAEGYSVSREKKESFPLTVTSAQKNPTAFYLCASSLGAVYGYTFGSGTRLTVV.

This clonotype has a count of ten or more. This chain uses TRBV7-2 with TRBJ1-2; D possibly corresponds to TRBD1 (5 bases). V was pared by 5 bases and J by 0 bases, with 10 bases between. The CDR3 runs 14 residues. Germline CDR1 SGHTA, CDR2 FQGNSA. CDR3: CASSPDRANYGYTF. In DNA form, the CDR3 reads TGTGCCAGCAGCCCCGACAGAGCTAACTATGGCTACACCTTC.

This clonotype has at least ten counts. The chain couples TRBV20-1 to TRBJ2-3, with 11 bases aligning to TRBD2. This CDR3 contains 19 residues. Germline values: CDR1 DFQATT, CDR2 SNEGSKA (reference sequence). Trimming at V came to 3 bases and at J to 2 bases, leaving 16 bases not matched to a gene. CDR3 nucleotide sequence: TGCAGTGCTAGGGACTATCGGGTGCTAGCGGGGGGAGTCACAGATACGCAGTATTTT. It is translated as CSARDYRVLAGGVTDTQYF.

The chain joins TRBV7-9 to TRBJ2-1; D might be TRBD1 or TRBD2, each matching 6 bases. There are 16 residues in the CDR3. CDR1 is SEHNR, CDR2 FQNEAQ, per germline (reference sequence). V lost 4 bases to trimming and J lost 6 bases, with 19 bases between them. The CDR3 protein is CASSWPGAALGNEQFF. DNA for the CDR3: TGTGCCAGCAGCTGGCCGGGGGCTGCTTTAGGCAATGAGCAGTTCTTC.

The chain combines TRBV18 with TRBJ1-1, with D unresolved. Germline V gene sequence: CDR1 KGHSH, CDR2 LQKENI. V lost 3 bases, J lost 0 bases, and 11 bases lay in between. The CDR3 totals 15 residues. The CDR3 DNA follows: TGTGCCAGCTCACCCAAGGACGGAGTGAACACTGAAGCTTTCTTT. The encoded protein is CASSPKDGVNTEAFF.

This sequence joins TRBV2 and TRBJ1-3; D not resolved. V was shortened by 5 bases and J by 1 base, with 15 bases between the two germline ends. The CDR3 extends over 16 amino acids. CDR1 is SNHLY and CDR2 is FYNNEI in the germline V gene. The CDR3 spells CASSPPGGGSGNTIYF. The CDR3 region has the DNA TGTGCCAGCAGTCCGCCCGGAGGAGGGTCTGGAAACACCATATATTTT.

In its sample, this clonotype was seen many times. The chain's CDR3 is CSAESRTGVTGELFF. CDR3 nucleotides: TGCAGTGCCGAAAGCAGGACAGGGGTGACCGGGGAGCTGTTTTTT. The chain carries TRBV20-1 and TRBJ2-2, with 9 bases matching TRBD1. The CDR3 extends over 15 amino acids. Germline assignment: CDR1 DFQATT and CDR2 SNEGSKA (reference sequence). The ends lost 6 bases at V and 5 bases at J; junction bases unmatched: 10.

A few counts support this clonotype. V usage is TRBV20-1 and J usage is TRBJ1-5; D is unresolved. Germline V lookup: CDR1 DFQATT, CDR2 SNEGSKA (reference sequence). V dropped 3 bases and J dropped 4 bases, with 10 bases sitting between them. The CDR3 has 13 residues. The CDR3 loop reads CSASPPGNQPQHF. CDR3 bases: TGCAGTGCTAGCCCCCCGGGGAATCAGCCCCAGCATTTT.

Ten or more counts support this clonotype. This chain connects TRBV4-1 to TRBJ2-3; D possibly uses TRBD1 or TRBD2 (5 bases each). V gave up 4 bases and J gave up 4 bases, with 9 bases separating them. Germline V gene sequence: CDR1 MGHRA, CDR2 YSYEKL. This CDR3 spans 13 amino acids. The CDR3 nucleotides read TGCGCCAGCAGCCTAGGGACGGCAGATACGCAGTATTTT. Encoded protein: CASSLGTADTQYF.

The chain is built from TRBV12-3 or TRBV12-4 and TRBJ2-3, with a possible D match to TRBD2 (5 bases). Trimming shortened V by 1 base and J by 4 bases, and 18 bases separated the two germline ends. The CDR3 spans 17 residues. The CDR3 is CASSLGADYISPDTQYF. In nucleotides, the CDR3 is TGTGCCAGCAGTTTAGGGGCCGACTACATATCTCCAGATACGCAGTATTTT.

The chain is built from TRBV19 and TRBJ2-7; D ambiguous. Per the germline V gene, CDR1 is LNHDA and CDR2 is SQIVND (reference sequence). V lost 5 bases and J lost 3, with 14 bases in between. The CDR3 sequence is 14 residues long. CDR3 sequence (DNA): TGTGCCAGTAGTTCGACGGGTACCAACTACGAGCAGTACTTC. It is translated as CASSSTGTNYEQYF.

This clonotype was detected only once. The genes are TRBV6-2 or TRBV6-3 and TRBJ2-1; 7 bases line up with TRBD1. V dropped 5 bases and J dropped 0; count of bases not matched to a gene: 7. Germline V gives CDR1 MNHEY, CDR2 SVGEGT. CDR3 length: 16 amino acids. CDR3 sequence (DNA): TGTGCCAGCAGTCCTTACGGACAGGCCTCCTACAATGAGCAGTTCTTC. Its protein is CASSPYGQASYNEQFF.

The chain couples TRBV29-1 to TRBJ1-2; TRBD1 agrees at 7 bases. CDR3 length: 13 amino acids. The germline gives CDR1 SQVTM, CDR2 ANQGSEA. V was pared by 5 bases and J by 5 bases, with 8 bases of the junction left unmatched. The CDR3 DNA reads TGCAGCGTTAGGCGGACAGGCGCTTATGGCTACACCTTC. Translation: CSVRRTGAYGYTF.

This chain uses TRBV6-5 with TRBJ1-3, with D possibly TRBD1 on 5 matching bases. The ends were cut back, 0 bases at V and 0 bases at J, with 15 bases in the middle. The CDR3 is made up of 18 amino acids. Germline V gene sequence: CDR1 MNHEY, CDR2 SVGAGI. CDR3 amino acids: CASSYSIRAYNSGNTIYF. CDR3 sequence (DNA): TGTGCCAGCAGTTACTCGATCAGGGCCTACAACTCTGGAAACACCATATATTTT.

This clonotype was observed at least ten times. V gene TRBV5-1 combines with J gene TRBJ1-1; maybe TRBD1 (5 bases). This CDR3 comprises 12 residues. The V gene's germline CDR1 is SGHRS and CDR2 YFSETQ. With 5 bases removed from V and 8 bases from J, the gap between germline ends came to 13 bases. DNA of the CDR3: TGCGCCAGCAGGCCGGATTGGGGGGAAGCTTTCTTT. It codes for CASRPDWGEAFF.

There are many counts of this clonotype. J is TRBJ2-1 and V is TRBV5-5; 8 bases line up with TRBD1. Germline trimming cut 0 bases from V and 6 bases from J; bases unmatched to any gene: 8. CDR1 and CDR2 from the germline V gene are SGHKS and YYEKEE (reference sequence). The CDR3 has 16 amino acids. For the CDR3, the DNA is TGTGCCAGCAGCTTGGCCTTCGGACAGGGCCTCAATGAGCAGTTCTTC. Translated, it gives CASSLAFGQGLNEQFF.

This clonotype has a handful of counts. The J gene is TRBJ2-4, the V gene TRBV6-5; D possibly matches TRBD1 or TRBD2 (6 bases each). Germline V CDR1 and CDR2: MNHEY, SVGAGI. This CDR3 region has 14 residues. Trimming pared 6 bases from V and 6 bases from J, leaving 15 bases between. DNA of the CDR3: TGTGCCAGCAGCCCACGAGGGGGGATAAACATTCAGTACTTC. Residues: CASSPRGGINIQYF.

This rearrangement joins TRBV20-1 to TRBJ1-1; D gene unclear. Trimming pared 2 bases from V and 0 bases from J, leaving 10 bases between. This CDR3 region has 14 residues. Germline lookup yields CDR1 DFQATT and CDR2 SNEGSKA (reference sequence). This CDR3 is CSARRAAMNTEAFF. CDR3 coding DNA: TGCAGTGCTAGAAGGGCAGCTATGAACACTGAAGCTTTCTTT.

This clonotype was counted only a few times. This chain uses TRBV6-2 or TRBV6-3 with TRBJ2-5, with D uncertain. The germline gives CDR1 MNHEY, CDR2 SVGEGT. The CDR3 runs to 12 residues. The V and J ends lost 6 bases and 7 bases respectively, with 12 bases between them. In DNA, the CDR3 is TGTGCCAGCAGGCCGGAAGCAGGGACCCAGTACTTC. It codes for CASRPEAGTQYF.

This clonotype was detected a few times. This chain uses TRBV28 with TRBJ1-1; D unresolved. The V gene's germline CDR1 is MDHEN and CDR2 SYDVKM. V gave up 2 bases and J gave up 3 bases, with 7 bases separating them. The CDR3 length is 13 residues. The CDR3 region has the DNA TGTGCCAGCAGTTTAGGTCAGGACACTGAAGCTTTCTTT. It yields the protein CASSLGQDTEAFF.

The V call is TRBV10-3, the J call TRBJ2-1; 10 bases agree with TRBD2. Germline CDR1 is ENHRY and CDR2 is SYGVKD. The CDR3 sequence is 14 residues long. J was trimmed by 5 bases and V by 10 bases; bases with no gene match: 8. CDR3 region: CATIAGGRNNEQFF. CDR3 bases: TGTGCCACCATAGCGGGGGGTAGGAACAATGAGCAGTTCTTC.

The chain combines TRBV28 with TRBJ1-2; possibly TRBD1 for D (6 bases). The CDR3 consists of 17 residues. Germline loops: CDR1 MDHEN, CDR2 SYDVKM. V lost 6 bases and J lost 2, with 22 bases in between. CDR3 loop: CASRPPPGQRGNYGYTF. The CDR3 nucleotides read TGTGCCAGCAGGCCCCCCCCGGGACAAAGAGGGAACTATGGCTACACCTTC.

V and J are TRBV28 and TRBJ1-2, with 8 bases identical to TRBD1. The germline gives CDR1 MDHEN, CDR2 SYDVKM. The junction had 10 bases not matched to a gene; V was cut back by 6 bases and J by 4 bases. The CDR3 is 15 amino acids. The CDR3 loop is CASSSPGTGVYGYTF. The DNA of the CDR3 is TGTGCCAGCAGCTCTCCTGGGACAGGTGTCTATGGCTACACCTTC.